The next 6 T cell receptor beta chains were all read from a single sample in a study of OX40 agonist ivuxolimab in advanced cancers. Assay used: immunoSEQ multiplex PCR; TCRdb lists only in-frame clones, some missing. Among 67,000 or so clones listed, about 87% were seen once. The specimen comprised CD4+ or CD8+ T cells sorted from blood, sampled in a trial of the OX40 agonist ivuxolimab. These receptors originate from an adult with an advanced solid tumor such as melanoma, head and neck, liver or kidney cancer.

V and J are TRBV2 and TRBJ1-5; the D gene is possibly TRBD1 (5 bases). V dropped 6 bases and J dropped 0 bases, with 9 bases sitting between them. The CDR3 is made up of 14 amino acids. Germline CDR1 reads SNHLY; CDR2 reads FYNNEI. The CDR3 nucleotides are TGTGCCAGCAGGGGAACAGGTAGCAATCAGCCCCAGCATTTT. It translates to CASRGTGSNQPQHF.

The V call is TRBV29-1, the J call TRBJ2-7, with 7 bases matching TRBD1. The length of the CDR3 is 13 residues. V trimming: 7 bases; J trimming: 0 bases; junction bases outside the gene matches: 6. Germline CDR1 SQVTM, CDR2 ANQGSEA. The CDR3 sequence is CSGGTEVSYEQYF. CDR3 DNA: TGCAGCGGGGGGACAGAGGTCTCCTACGAGCAGTACTTC.

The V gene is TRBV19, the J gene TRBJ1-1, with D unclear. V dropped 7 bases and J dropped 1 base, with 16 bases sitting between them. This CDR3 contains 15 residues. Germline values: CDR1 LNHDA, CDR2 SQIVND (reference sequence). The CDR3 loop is CASTMGSTQNTEAFF. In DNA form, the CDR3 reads TGTGCCAGTACCATGGGGTCCACTCAGAACACTGAAGCTTTCTTT.

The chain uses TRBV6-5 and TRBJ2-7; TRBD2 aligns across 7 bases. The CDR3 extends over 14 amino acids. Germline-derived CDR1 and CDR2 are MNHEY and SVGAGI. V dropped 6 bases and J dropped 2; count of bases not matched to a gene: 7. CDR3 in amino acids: CASSPGTTPYEQYF. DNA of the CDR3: TGTGCCAGCAGCCCCGGGACTACCCCCTACGAGCAGTACTTC.

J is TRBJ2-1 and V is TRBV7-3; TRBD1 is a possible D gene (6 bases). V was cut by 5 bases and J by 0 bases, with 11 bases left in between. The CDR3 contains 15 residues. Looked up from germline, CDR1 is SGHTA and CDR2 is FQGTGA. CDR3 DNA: TGTGCCAGCAGCCAAGACAGGAGCTCCTACAATGAGCAGTTCTTC. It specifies CASSQDRSSYNEQFF.

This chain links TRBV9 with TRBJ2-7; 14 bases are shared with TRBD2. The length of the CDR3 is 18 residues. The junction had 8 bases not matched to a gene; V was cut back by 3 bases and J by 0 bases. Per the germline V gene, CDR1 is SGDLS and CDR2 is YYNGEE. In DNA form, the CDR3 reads TGTGCCAGCAGCGAGGGACTAGCGGGAGCGATGGCCTCCTACGAGCAGTACTTC. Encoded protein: CASSEGLAGAMASYEQYF.